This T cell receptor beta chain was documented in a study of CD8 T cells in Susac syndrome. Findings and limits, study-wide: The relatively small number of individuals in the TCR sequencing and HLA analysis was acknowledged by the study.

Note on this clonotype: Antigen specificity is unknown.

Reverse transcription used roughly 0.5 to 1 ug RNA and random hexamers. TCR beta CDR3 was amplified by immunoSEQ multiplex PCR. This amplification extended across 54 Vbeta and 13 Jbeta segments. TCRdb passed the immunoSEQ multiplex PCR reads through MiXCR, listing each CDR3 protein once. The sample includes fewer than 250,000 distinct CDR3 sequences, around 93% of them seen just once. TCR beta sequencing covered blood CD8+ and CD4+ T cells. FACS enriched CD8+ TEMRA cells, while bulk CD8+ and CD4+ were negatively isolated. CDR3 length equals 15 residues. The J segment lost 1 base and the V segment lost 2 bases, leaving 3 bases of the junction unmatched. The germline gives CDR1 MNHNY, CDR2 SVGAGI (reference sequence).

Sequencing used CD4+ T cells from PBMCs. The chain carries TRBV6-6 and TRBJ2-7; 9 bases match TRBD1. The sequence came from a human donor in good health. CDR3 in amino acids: CASSYGQGSSYEQYV. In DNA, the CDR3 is TGTGCCAGCAGTTACGGACAGGGGAGTTCCTACGAGCAGTACGTC.